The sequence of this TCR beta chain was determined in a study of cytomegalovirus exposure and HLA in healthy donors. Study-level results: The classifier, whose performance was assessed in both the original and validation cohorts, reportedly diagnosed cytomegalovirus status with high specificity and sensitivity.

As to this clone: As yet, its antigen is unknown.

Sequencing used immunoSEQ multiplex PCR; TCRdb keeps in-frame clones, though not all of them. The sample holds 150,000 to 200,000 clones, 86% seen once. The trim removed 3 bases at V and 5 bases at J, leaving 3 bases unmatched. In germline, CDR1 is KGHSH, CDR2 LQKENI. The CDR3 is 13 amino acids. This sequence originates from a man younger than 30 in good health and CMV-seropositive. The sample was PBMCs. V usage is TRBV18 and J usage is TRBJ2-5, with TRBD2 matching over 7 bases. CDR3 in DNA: TGTGCCAGCTCACCTAGGGAGGGTGAGACCCAGTACTTC. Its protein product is CASSPREGETQYF.